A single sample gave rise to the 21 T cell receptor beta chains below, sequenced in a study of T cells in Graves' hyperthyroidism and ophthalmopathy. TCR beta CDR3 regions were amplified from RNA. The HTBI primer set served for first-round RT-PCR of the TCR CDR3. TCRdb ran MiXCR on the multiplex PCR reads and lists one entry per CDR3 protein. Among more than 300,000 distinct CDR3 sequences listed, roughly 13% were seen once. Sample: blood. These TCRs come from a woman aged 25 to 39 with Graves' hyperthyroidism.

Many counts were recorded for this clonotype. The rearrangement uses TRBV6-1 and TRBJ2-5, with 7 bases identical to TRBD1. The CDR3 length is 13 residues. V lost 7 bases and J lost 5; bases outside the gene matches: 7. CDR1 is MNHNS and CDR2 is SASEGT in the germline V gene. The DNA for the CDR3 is TGTGCCAGCACCGACACAGGGGCGGAGACCCAGTACTTC. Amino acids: CASTDTGAETQYF.

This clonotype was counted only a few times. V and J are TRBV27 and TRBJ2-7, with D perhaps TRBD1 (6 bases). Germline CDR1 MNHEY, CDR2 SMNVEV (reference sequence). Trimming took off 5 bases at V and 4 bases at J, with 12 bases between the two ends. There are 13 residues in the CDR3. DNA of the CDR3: TGTGCCAGCAGTACAGGGAACGGTTACGAGCAGTACTTC. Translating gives CASSTGNGYEQYF.

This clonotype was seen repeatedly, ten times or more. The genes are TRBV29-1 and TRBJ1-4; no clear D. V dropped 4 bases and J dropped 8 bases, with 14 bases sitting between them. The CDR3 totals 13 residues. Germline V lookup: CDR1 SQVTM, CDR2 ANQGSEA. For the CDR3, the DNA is TGCAGCGTTGGAGTGCCAGGAGGGGAAAAACTGTTTTTT. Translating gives CSVGVPGGEKLFF.

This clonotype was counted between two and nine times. DNA of the CDR3: TGCAGTGCTAGTTCGCCGCCCGGAAGTGAGCAGTTCTTC. It translates to CSASSPPGSEQFF. The V and J genes are TRBV20-1 and TRBJ2-1; no clear D. Germline V gene lookup returns CDR1 DFQATT and CDR2 SNEGSKA (reference sequence). V lost 3 bases and J lost 9, with 15 bases in between. There are 13 residues in the CDR3.

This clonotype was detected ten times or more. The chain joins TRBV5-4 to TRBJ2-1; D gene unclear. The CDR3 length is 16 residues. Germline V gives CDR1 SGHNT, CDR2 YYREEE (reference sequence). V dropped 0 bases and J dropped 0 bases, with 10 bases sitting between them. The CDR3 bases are TGTGCCAGCAGCTTGGGGAGTCAGTCCTCCTACAATGAGCAGTTCTTC. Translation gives CASSLGSQSSYNEQFF. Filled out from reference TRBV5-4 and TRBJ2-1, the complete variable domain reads ETGVTQSPTHLIKTRGQQVTLRCSSQSGHNTVSWYQQALGQGPQFIFQYYREEENGRGNFPPRFSGLQFPNYSSELNVNALELDDSALYLCASSLGSQSSYNEQFFGPGTRLTVL.

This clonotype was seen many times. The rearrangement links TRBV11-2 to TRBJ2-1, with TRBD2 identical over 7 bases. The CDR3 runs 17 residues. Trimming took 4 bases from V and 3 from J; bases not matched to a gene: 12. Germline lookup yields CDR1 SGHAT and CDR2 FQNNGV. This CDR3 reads CASSSYRLAPIYNEQFF. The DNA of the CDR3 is TGTGCCAGCAGCTCCTATAGACTAGCCCCGATCTACAATGAGCAGTTCTTC.

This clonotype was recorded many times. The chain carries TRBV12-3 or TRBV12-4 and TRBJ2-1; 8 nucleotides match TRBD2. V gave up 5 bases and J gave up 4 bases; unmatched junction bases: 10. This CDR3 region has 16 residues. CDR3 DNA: TGTGCCAGCAGTCTTGGGGGGAGCGGGGGTTACAATGAGCAGTTCTTC. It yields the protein CASSLGGSGGYNEQFF.

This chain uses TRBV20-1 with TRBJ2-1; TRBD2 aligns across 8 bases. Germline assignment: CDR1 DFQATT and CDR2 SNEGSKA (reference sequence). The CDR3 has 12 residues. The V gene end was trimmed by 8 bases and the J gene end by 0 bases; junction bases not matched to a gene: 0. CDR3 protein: CSRGGSYNEQFF. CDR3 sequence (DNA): TGCAGTCGGGGGGGCTCCTACAATGAGCAGTTCTTC.

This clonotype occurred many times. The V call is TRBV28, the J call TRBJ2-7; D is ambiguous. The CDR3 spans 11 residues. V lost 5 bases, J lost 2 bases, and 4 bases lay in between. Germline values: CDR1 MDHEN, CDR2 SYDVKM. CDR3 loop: CASSVTYEQYF. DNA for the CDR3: TGTGCCAGCAGTGTGACCTACGAGCAGTACTTC.

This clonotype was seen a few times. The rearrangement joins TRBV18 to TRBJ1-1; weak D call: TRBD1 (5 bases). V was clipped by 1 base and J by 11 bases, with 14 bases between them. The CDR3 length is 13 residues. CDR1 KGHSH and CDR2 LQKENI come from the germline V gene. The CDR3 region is CASSPQGPSVAFF. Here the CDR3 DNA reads TGTGCCAGCTCACCACAGGGGCCCAGCGTTGCTTTCTTT.

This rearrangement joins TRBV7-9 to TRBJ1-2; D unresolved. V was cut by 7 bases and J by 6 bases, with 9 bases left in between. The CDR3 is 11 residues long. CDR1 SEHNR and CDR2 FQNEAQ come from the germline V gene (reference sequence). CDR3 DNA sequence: TGTGCCAGCATCTCGAGGGATGGCTACACCTTC. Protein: CASISRDGYTF. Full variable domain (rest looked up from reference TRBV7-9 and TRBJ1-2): DTGVSQNPRHKITKRGQNVTFRCDPISEHNRLYWYRQTLGQGPEFLTYFQNEAQLEKSRLLSDRFSAERPKGSFSTLEIQRTEQGDSAMYLCASISRDGYTFGSGTRLTVV.

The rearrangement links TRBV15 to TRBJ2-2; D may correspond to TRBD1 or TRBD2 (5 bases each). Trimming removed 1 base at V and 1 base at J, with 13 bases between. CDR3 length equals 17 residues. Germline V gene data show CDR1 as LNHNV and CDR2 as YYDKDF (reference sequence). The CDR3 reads CATSRATGTVNTGELFF. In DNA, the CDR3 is TGTGCCACCAGCAGAGCTACCGGGACCGTGAACACCGGGGAGCTGTTTTTT.

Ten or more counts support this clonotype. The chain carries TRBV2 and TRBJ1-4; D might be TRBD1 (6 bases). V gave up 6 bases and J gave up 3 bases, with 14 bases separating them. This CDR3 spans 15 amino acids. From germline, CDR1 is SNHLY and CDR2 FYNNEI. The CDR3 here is CASREPGQPNEKLFF. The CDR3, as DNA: TGTGCCAGCAGGGAGCCGGGACAACCTAATGAAAAACTGTTTTTT.

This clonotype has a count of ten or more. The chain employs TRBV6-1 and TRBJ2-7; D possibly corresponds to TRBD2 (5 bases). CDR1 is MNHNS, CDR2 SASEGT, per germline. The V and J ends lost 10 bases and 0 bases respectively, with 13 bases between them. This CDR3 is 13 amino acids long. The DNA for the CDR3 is TGTGCCACGGACGGGGAGAGCTCCTACGAGCAGTACTTC. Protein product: CATDGESSYEQYF.

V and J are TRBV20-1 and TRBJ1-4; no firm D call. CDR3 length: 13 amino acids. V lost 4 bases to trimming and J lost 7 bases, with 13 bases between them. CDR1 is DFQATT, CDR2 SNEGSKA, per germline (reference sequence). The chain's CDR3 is CSAKVIGGEKLFF. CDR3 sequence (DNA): TGCAGTGCTAAAGTTATCGGAGGTGAAAAACTGTTTTTT.

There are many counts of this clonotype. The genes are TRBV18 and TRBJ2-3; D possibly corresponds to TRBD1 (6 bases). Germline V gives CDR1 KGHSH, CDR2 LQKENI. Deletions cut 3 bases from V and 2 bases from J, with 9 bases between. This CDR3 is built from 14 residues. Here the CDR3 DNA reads TGTGCCAGCTCACCGGACAGACCCACAGATACGCAGTATTTT. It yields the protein CASSPDRPTDTQYF.

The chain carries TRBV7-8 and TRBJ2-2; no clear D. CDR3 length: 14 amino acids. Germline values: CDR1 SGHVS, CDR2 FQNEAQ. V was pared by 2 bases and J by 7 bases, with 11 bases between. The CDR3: CASSLLVAVGELFF. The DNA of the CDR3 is TGTGCCAGCAGCTTATTAGTTGCCGTCGGGGAGCTGTTTTTT.

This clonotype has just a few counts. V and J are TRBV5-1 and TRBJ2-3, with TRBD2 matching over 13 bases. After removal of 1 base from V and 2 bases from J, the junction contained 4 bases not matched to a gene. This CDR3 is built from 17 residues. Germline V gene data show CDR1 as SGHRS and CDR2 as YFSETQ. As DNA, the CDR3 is TGCGCCAGCAGCTTGACTAGCGGGAGGGTCACCACAGATACGCAGTATTTT. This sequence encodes CASSLTSGRVTTDTQYF.

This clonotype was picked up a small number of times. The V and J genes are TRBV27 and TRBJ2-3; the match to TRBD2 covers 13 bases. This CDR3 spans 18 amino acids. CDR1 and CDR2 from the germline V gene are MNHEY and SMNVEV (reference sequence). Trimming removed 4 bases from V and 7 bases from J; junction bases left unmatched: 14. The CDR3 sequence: CASSSLYIPTSGRYTQYF. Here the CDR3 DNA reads TGTGCCAGCAGTTCCCTTTATATCCCGACTAGCGGGAGGTATACGCAGTATTTT.

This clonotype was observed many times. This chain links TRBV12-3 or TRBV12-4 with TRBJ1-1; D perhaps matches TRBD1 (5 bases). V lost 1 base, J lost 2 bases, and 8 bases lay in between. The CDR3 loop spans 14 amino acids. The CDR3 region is CASSLEGINTEAFF. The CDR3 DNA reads TGTGCCAGCAGTTTAGAGGGGATAAACACTGAAGCTTTCTTT.

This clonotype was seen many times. The CDR3 is CASSGNRGGQETQYF. The CDR3 nucleotides read TGTGCCAGCAGCGGAAACAGGGGTGGCCAAGAGACCCAGTACTTC. The chain uses TRBV9 and TRBJ2-5, with TRBD1 matching 7 bases. The trim removed 3 bases at V and 1 base at J, leaving 6 bases unmatched. This CDR3 is 15 amino acids long. CDR1 and CDR2 (germline): SGDLS, YYNGEE.